This T cell receptor beta chain originates from a study of blood T cell repertoires in COVID-19 (dated by TCRdb to about 2020). Study-wide context: Samples from collaborators originated in the United States, Italy and Spain and spanned both the acute and convalescent phases of COVID-19. The material from the prospective study consisted of cDNA or gDNA derived from T cells, B-cell-depleted T cells, or PBMCs. Deeply sampled blood TCRbeta repertoires from subjects exposed to, actively infected with, or recovered from COVID-19 were included in the dataset. The repertoires were released in a freely available public database meant as a resource for research on the immune response to SARS-CoV-2. Samples came from the ongoing ImmuneRACE study (first 160 participants) plus 1,254 subjects from 6 global collaborators. A de-identified subject ID, COVID-19 status, age in years and sex were almost always included in the sample metadata. Where HLA class I and class II types were available, the types were taken from metadata supplied by the sample provider, not from assay-based typing. Broad study findings and their caveats: The amount of clinical and demographic metadata varied by source and participant and was provided uncurated.

Whole blood was collected in K2EDTA tubes by collaborating institutions according to the institutions' own protocols. For TCRbeta analysis, collaborator samples were shipped as frozen whole blood, as isolated PBMCs, or as DNA extracted from either sample type. Cut back by 2 bases and 8 bases, the V and J ends lie 15 bases apart. The germline V gene (reference sequence) yields LGHDT for CDR1 and YNNKEL for CDR2. The CDR3 runs 14 residues from the cysteine to the phenylalanine. Solely the CDR3 DNA is kept, with 42 bases framed from the first base. Note on this clone: It has no known antigen specificity. No per-base quality is available; no much larger clone lies one base away.

TCRbeta CDR3 regions were amplified from genomic DNA using the immunoSEQ Assay, a bias-controlled multiplex PCR. As for the original processing: The number of nucleated cells in each sample was estimated from the amplification of reference gene primers within the assay. To quantify the absolute abundance of each unique TCRbeta CDR3 rearrangement, sequence reads were collapsed and filtered. For each sample, productive Simpson clonality was calculated by taking the square root of Simpson's diversity index across productive rearrangements. The source is immuneACCESS, and TCRdb retained only in-frame sequences with V and J called. Part of the clones is not carried over; for the studies checked, unresolved V genes explain less than half of this, and the remainder is unexplained. V, J and clone size reflect that table, while D and trimming were determined from the DNA. The sample data list 97,000 or so clones, and 90% of these were observed just once. Clones ranked in the top ten supply about 1.7% of the sample.

The sequence joins TRBV3-1 (or the pseudogene TRBV3-2) to TRBJ1-2; tentative D gene TRBD1, with 5 bases matching. This TCR was sampled from a man in his 60s with acute or convalescent COVID-19. The source material was peripheral blood. The DNA sequence reads TGTGCCAGCAGCCAACCTGGGGCAGGATCGGGCTACACCTTC. Its translation is CASSQPGAGSGYTF.